These T cell receptor beta chains were read from a single sample in a study of shared T cell receptors in the human thymus. Using immunoSEQ multiplex PCR, the repertoire was profiled, and TCRdb retains in-frame clones only, with some absent. The sample carries 65,000 to 70,000 clones, about 95% recorded once. Sequenced sample: thymocytes. The receptors come from a human donor. The CDR3 runs from the conserved cysteine through the conserved F or W. D genes are given only for firm matches. The listing skips clone size in some rows; elsewhere it reads once, few, many or a size class.

clone_size	d_call	v_call	j_call	cdr3_nt	cdr3_aa
NA	NA	TRBV6-4	TRBJ2-3	TGTGCCAGCAGTGACGGGGATAGCAATACTAGCACAGATACGCAGTATTTT	CASSDGDSNTSTDTQYF
NA	NA	TRBV18	TRBJ1-1	TGTGCCAGCTCACCACACGACGGGAACACTGAAGCTTTCTTT	CASSPHDGNTEAFF
once	NA	TRBV7-9	TRBJ1-3	TGTGCCGACCGGGGCGACAGCTTAATTTCTGGAAACACCATATATTTT	CADRGDSLISGNTIYF
NA	NA	TRBV5-4	TRBJ1-2	TGTGCCAGCAGCAAGCCTTCGGAGGTCGTTTGCTACACCTTC	CASSKPSEVVCYTF
NA	NA	TRBV15	TRBJ1-5	TGTGCCACCAGCAGCACAGGCCACATCCTGCAGCCCCAGCATTTT	CATSSTGHILQPQHF
NA	NA	TRBV5-1	TRBJ2-7	TGCGCCAGCAGCCCCCGGGACGACTACGAGCAGTACTTC	CASSPRDDYEQYF
NA	NA	TRBV28	TRBJ1-6	TGTGCCAGCAGTTCTAAGACTCCCTCACCCCTCCACTTT	CASSSKTPSPLHF
NA	NA	TRBV4-1	TRBJ2-2	TGCGCCAGCAGCCAAGATTTGAACGGGGTTGGAACCGGGGAGCTGTTTTTT	CASSQDLNGVGTGELFF
NA	TRBD1	TRBV27	TRBJ2-7	TGTGCCCGAACCGGGACAGGGTCCTCCAGCTCCTACGAGCAGTACTTC	CARTGTGSSSSYEQYF
NA	TRBD2	TRBV2	TRBJ2-3	TGTGCCAGCAGTGTTCTAGCGGCTCACACAGATACGCAGTATTTT	CASSVLAAHTDTQYF
NA	NA	TRBV11-3	TRBJ2-7	TGTGCCAGCAGCTTAGATAAGGGGGGCACCGCGCAGTACTTC	CASSLDKGGTAQYF
NA	NA	TRBV6-1	TRBJ1-5	TGTGCCAGCAGTGAAGTTTCTTGGCAGAAGTCCAATCAGCCCCAGCATTTT	CASSEVSWQKSNQPQHF
NA	NA	TRBV6-4	TRBJ1-1	TGTGCCAGCAGTGCGATCCAAAGGGACACTGAAGCTTTCTTT	CASSAIQRDTEAFF
NA	NA	TRBV11-2	TRBJ1-2	TGTGCCAGCAGCTTAATCCGGCGGCAGGGAAAAGCTAACTATGGCTACACCTTC	CASSLIRRQGKANYGYTF
NA	TRBD1	TRBV25-1	TRBJ2-5	TGTGCCAGCAGTGAATCCTGGGACAGGGCTTCAGAGACCCAGTACTTC	CASSESWDRASETQYF
NA	NA	TRBV5-1	TRBJ2-5	TGCGCCAGCAGCTTTTGGGTGGAAGAGACCCAGTACTTC	CASSFWVEETQYF
NA	NA	TRBV20-1	TRBJ2-1	TGCAGTGCTAGTGGCCAGCCCCTCCTGTTCTTC	CSASGQPLLFF
NA	TRBD2	TRBV5-1	TRBJ2-7	TGCGCCAGCAGCTTTGAGCGGGGGGGCCCGAAAGAGCAGTACTTC	CASSFERGGPKEQYF
NA	TRBD1	TRBV11-2	TRBJ2-7	TGTGCCAGCAGCTTAGATGCGACAGGGAGAGTCCAAAGCTCCTACGAGCAGTACTTC	CASSLDATGRVQSSYEQYF
NA	NA	TRBV7-2	TRBJ2-3	TGTGCCAGCAGCTTAGACCCTCAACAGGGCCCGGCAGATACGCAGTATTTT	CASSLDPQQGPADTQYF
NA	NA	TRBV6-4	TRBJ2-1	TGTGCCAGCAGTGTAATTGGGGGGCCTAACAATGAGCAGTTCTTC	CASSVIGGPNNEQFF
few	NA	TRBV11-2	TRBJ2-5	TGTGCCAGCAGTTTAGGGGCAGGGACCCTCCAAGAGACCCAGTACTTC	CASSLGAGTLQETQYF
NA	NA	TRBV11-2	TRBJ1-3	TGTGCCAGCAGCATACAGGACTCTGGAAACACCATATATTTT	CASSIQDSGNTIYF
NA	NA	TRBV11-3	TRBJ2-3	TGTGCCAGCAGTTTGGACGGCACAGATACGCAGTATTTT	CASSLDGTDTQYF